A single sample is the source of the 18 T cell receptor beta chains below, sequenced in a study of T cells in placental villitis. The immunoSEQ assay was v4. This table comes from immunoSEQ multiplex PCR, and its TCRdb copy is limited to in-frame clones, with some not included. The data show 500 or so clones, with around 93% seen just once and around 16% held by the top ten. The sample taken for sequencing was placental tissue containing maternal and fetal cells. Receptors were obtained from a human donor in good health; the placental T cells may come from both mother and fetus.

The J gene is TRBJ2-4, the V gene TRBV5-5, with a weak D call TRBD1 (5 bases). Germline values: CDR1 SGHKS, CDR2 YYEKEE (reference sequence). This CDR3 contains 15 residues. V shed 0 bases and J shed 2 bases, with 9 bases lying between them. CDR3 sequence: CASSLARASKNIQYF. The CDR3 DNA follows: TGTGCCAGCAGCTTGGCCAGGGCTTCCAAAAACATTCAGTACTTC. The whole variable domain, filled in from reference TRBV5-5 and TRBJ2-4, reads DAGVTQSPTHLIKTRGQQVTLRCSPISGHKSVSWYQQVLGQGPQFIFQYYEKEERGRGNFPDRFSARQFPNYSSELNVNALLLGDSALYLCASSLARASKNIQYFGAGTRLSVL.

The V gene is TRBV5-1, the J gene TRBJ2-5; 9 bases are shared with TRBD2. The V and J ends lost 4 bases and 5 bases, in that order; junction bases with no gene match: 9. The CDR3 runs to 15 residues. CDR1 SGHRS and CDR2 YFSETQ come from the germline V gene. The CDR3 spells CASSENSGRQETQYF. CDR3 bases: TGCGCCAGCAGCGAAAATAGCGGGAGACAGGAGACCCAGTACTTC.

The chain carries TRBV28 and TRBJ2-1, with D possibly being TRBD1 or TRBD2 (7 bases each). In germline, CDR1 is MDHEN, CDR2 SYDVKM. This CDR3 region has 15 residues. V lost 3 bases, J lost 8 bases, and 17 bases lay in between. The DNA of the CDR3 is TGTGCCAGCAGTTTCACACAGGGGAGGGGCGATGAGCAGTTCTTC. Its protein is CASSFTQGRGDEQFF.

The DNA for the CDR3 is TGTGCCACCCCAGGGTATGGCTACACCTTC. Protein: CATPGYGYTF. This chain links TRBV24-1 with TRBJ1-2; D might be TRBD1 (5 bases). Trimming removed 9 bases at V and 5 bases at J, with 6 bases between. The CDR3 extends over 10 amino acids. CDR1 is KGHDR, CDR2 SFDVKD, per germline.

This chain joins TRBV3-1 (or the pseudogene TRBV3-2) and TRBJ2-1, with 13 bases fitting TRBD2. With V trimmed by 0 bases and J by 6 bases, 2 bases remained unmatched. The CDR3 is made up of 16 amino acids. Per germline, CDR1 LGHDT and CDR2 YNNKEL (reference sequence). The CDR3 loop is CASSQERLAGGNEQFF. The CDR3 DNA reads as TGTGCCAGCAGCCAAGAACGACTAGCGGGGGGCAATGAGCAGTTCTTC.

V usage is TRBV27 and J usage is TRBJ2-1; 7 positions agree with TRBD1. Germline loops: CDR1 MNHEY, CDR2 SMNVEV (reference sequence). The junction had 4 bases not matched to a gene; V was cut back by 5 bases and J by 6 bases. CDR3 length: 13 amino acids. The DNA of the CDR3 is TGTGCCAGCAGTCTCTCAGGGGGCAATGAGCAGTTCTTC. This codes for CASSLSGGNEQFF.

This clone was detected only once. The rearrangement uses TRBV4-1 and TRBJ2-1; 10 bases map to TRBD2. The junction had 0 bases not matched to a gene; V was cut back by 2 bases and J by 2 bases. Germline CDR1 and CDR2: MGHRA and YSYEKL. The CDR3 spans 15 residues. CDR3 in DNA: TGCGCCAGCAGCCAACTAGCGGGGGCCTACAATGAGCAGTTCTTC. It translates to CASSQLAGAYNEQFF.

This clone was seen a single time. V usage is TRBV7-8 and J usage is TRBJ2-2; 9 nucleotides agree with TRBD1. Germline V gene data show CDR1 as SGHVS and CDR2 as FQNEAQ. This CDR3 contains 17 residues. V lost 0 bases and J lost 6; bases outside the gene matches: 8. CDR3 residues: CASSLAAGTGYAGELFF. The CDR3 DNA is TGTGCCAGCAGCTTAGCAGCCGGGACAGGGTACGCCGGGGAGCTGTTTTTT.

The chain has TRBV12-3 or TRBV12-4 and TRBJ2-1; D is ambiguous. This CDR3 contains 13 residues. The ends were cut back, 3 bases at V and 5 bases at J, with 8 bases in the middle. In DNA, the CDR3 is TGTGCCAGCAGTTTGTCTACAGACAATGAGCAGTTCTTC. Translated, it gives CASSLSTDNEQFF.

J is TRBJ2-3 and V is TRBV14; tentatively, D is TRBD1 (5 bases). CDR1 is SGHDN and CDR2 is FVKESK in the germline V gene. This CDR3 contains 15 residues. The V end was cut by 0 bases, the J end by 2 bases, with 9 bases between. This chain's CDR3 is CASSQDRAHTDTQYF. The CDR3 nucleotides read TGTGCCAGCAGCCAAGACAGGGCACACACAGATACGCAGTATTTT.

V is TRBV6-5 and J is TRBJ2-2; D gene ambiguous. Germline CDR1 and CDR2: MNHEY and SVGAGI. The V end was cut by 1 base, the J end by 2 bases, with 5 bases between. The CDR3 covers 14 residues. The chain's CDR3 is CASSYWRNTGELFF. In nucleotides, the CDR3 is TGTGCCAGCAGTTACTGGCGAAACACCGGGGAGCTGTTTTTT.

The gene calls are TRBV2 and TRBJ2-2; 8 bases align to TRBD1. Trimming cost V 5 bases and J 4 bases; bases outside gene matches: 3. Germline loops: CDR1 SNHLY, CDR2 FYNNEI. This CDR3 contains 14 residues. CDR3 nucleotides: TGTGCCAGCAGTTGGACAGGGCCCACCGGGGAGCTGTTTTTT. Encoded protein: CASSWTGPTGELFF.

The rearrangement joins TRBV19 to TRBJ2-2; 8 bases agree with TRBD1. V was clipped by 5 bases and J by 1 base; unmatched bases: 3. Germline CDR1 is LNHDA and CDR2 is SQIVND (reference sequence). This CDR3 contains 15 residues. The CDR3 nucleotides read TGTGCCAGTAGTCTAACAGGGGGGAACACCGGGGAGCTGTTTTTT. This encodes CASSLTGGNTGELFF.

This sequence joins TRBV25-1 and TRBJ1-2; unclear D gene. V dropped 3 bases and J dropped 8 bases, with 7 bases sitting between them. Germline V gene lookup returns CDR1 MGHDK and CDR2 SYGVNS. The CDR3 has 11 amino acids. The CDR3 loop is CASSEGGGYTF. In DNA form, the CDR3 reads TGTGCCAGCAGTGAGGGTGGGGGCTACACCTTC.

In this sample, this clone turned up once. V is TRBV2 and J is TRBJ1-2, with D uncertain. Germline values: CDR1 SNHLY, CDR2 FYNNEI. V was trimmed by 6 bases and J by 4 bases, leaving 3 bases between them. This CDR3 contains 10 residues. Here the CDR3 reads CASRVYGYTF. The CDR3 nucleotides read TGTGCCAGCAGGGTCTATGGCTACACCTTC.

V and J are TRBV7-2 and TRBJ1-1; no definite D call. The CDR3 length is 13 residues. In germline, CDR1 is SGHTA, CDR2 FQGNSA. The V end was cut by 3 bases, the J end by 6 bases, with 11 bases between. The CDR3 spells CASSFRRYSEAFF. The CDR3 nucleotides read TGTGCCAGCAGCTTCCGACGTTATTCTGAAGCTTTCTTT.

The rearrangement joins TRBV3-1 (or the pseudogene TRBV3-2) to TRBJ2-7; 7 bases align to TRBD1. Germline trimming cut 4 bases from V and 2 bases from J; bases unmatched to any gene: 5. The CDR3 contains 14 residues. Germline V gene sequence: CDR1 LGHDT, CDR2 YNNKEL (reference sequence). In DNA form, the CDR3 reads TGTGCCAGCAGCCCCGGACAGGTGACCTACGAGCAGTACTTC. It encodes CASSPGQVTYEQYF.

The chain carries TRBV7-9 and TRBJ2-7; 9 positions agree with TRBD1. The germline V gene encodes CDR1 SEHNR and CDR2 FQNEAQ (reference sequence). This CDR3 contains 15 residues. The junction had 8 bases not matched to a gene; V was cut back by 5 bases and J by 3 bases. Here the CDR3 DNA reads TGTGCCAGCAGCCTACCCGGGACAGGGAACTACGAGCAGTACTTC. Protein: CASSLPGTGNYEQYF.